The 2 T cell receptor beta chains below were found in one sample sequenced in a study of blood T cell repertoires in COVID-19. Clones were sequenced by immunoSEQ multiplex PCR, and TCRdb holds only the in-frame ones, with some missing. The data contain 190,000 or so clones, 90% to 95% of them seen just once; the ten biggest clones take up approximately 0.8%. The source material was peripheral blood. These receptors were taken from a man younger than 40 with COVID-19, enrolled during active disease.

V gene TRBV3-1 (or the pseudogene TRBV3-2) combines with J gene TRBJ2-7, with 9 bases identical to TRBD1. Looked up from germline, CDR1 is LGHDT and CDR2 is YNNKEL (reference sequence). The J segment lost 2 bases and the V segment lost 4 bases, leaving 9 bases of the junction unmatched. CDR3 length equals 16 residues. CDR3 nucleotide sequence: TGTGCCAGCAGCCGATACCGGGACAGGGCTACCTACGAGCAGTACTTC. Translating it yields CASSRYRDRATYEQYF.

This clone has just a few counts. The CDR3 nucleotides read TGTGCCAGCACCCAACAGGGGGTGGCCACTGAAGCTTTCTTT. It is translated as CASTQQGVATEAFF. The chain combines TRBV11-2 with TRBJ1-1; 8 bases agree with TRBD1. The CDR3 is made up of 14 amino acids. With 7 bases clipped from V and 4 bases from J, the junction kept 8 bases outside the gene matches. Germline V gives CDR1 SGHAT, CDR2 FQNNGV.